A single sample gave rise to the 23 T cell receptor beta chains below, sequenced in a study of identical twins. TCRdb re-analysed the 5' RACE reads in MiXCR, keeping a single row per CDR3 protein. The table includes about 920,000 distinct CDR3 sequences, about 12% detected once. This same sample was also part of a study on yellow fever vaccine responses in identical twins.

The sequenced material came from PBMCs. All receptors come from a woman between 18 and 29 years old in good health.

This chain uses TRBV6-1 with TRBJ1-1; no reliable D call. The germline gives CDR1 MNHNS, CDR2 SASEGT. The CDR3 spans 15 residues. Trimming took 2 bases from V and 1 from J, leaving 11 bases between them. The CDR3 DNA reads TGTGCCAGCAGTGAACGTTCGACGGGGAACACTGAAGCTTTCTTT. Residues: CASSERSTGNTEAFF.

This clonotype was observed a handful of times. This rearrangement joins TRBV5-1 to TRBJ1-1; D remains ambiguous. Germline V gene sequence: CDR1 SGHRS, CDR2 YFSETQ. There are 16 residues in the CDR3. The V end lost 5 bases, the J end lost 0 bases, and 17 bases lay between the germline ends. CDR3 in amino acids: CASRVIGFSMNTEAFF. The CDR3 region has the DNA TGCGCCAGCAGAGTCATCGGTTTTTCTATGAACACTGAAGCTTTCTTT.

This clonotype was seen a few times. The chain uses TRBV12-3 or TRBV12-4 and TRBJ2-5; D may be TRBD2 (5 bases). V lost 3 bases, J lost 2 bases, and 13 bases lay in between. The CDR3 covers 15 residues. The CDR3 protein is CASSLVGVGQETQYF. The CDR3 coding sequence is TGTGCCAGCAGTTTGGTCGGGGTTGGGCAAGAGACCCAGTACTTC.

This clonotype was picked up a small number of times. V usage is TRBV10-3 and J usage is TRBJ2-3; no reliable D call. Deletions cut 0 bases from V and 0 bases from J, with 7 bases between. This CDR3 has 15 amino acids. Germline V gene lookup returns CDR1 ENHRY and CDR2 SYGVKD. The CDR3 loop is CAISESATSTDTQYF. The CDR3 DNA reads TGTGCCATCAGTGAGTCGGCTACTAGCACAGATACGCAGTATTTT.

V and J are TRBV5-6 and TRBJ2-3; 9 bases are a match to TRBD2. This CDR3 spans 21 amino acids. Trimming cost V 0 bases and J 0 bases; bases outside gene matches: 17. From germline, CDR1 is SGHDT and CDR2 YYEEEE. The CDR3: CASSLAYVAGAFVSSTDTQYF. The DNA for the CDR3 is TGTGCCAGCAGCTTGGCGTACGTAGCGGGAGCGTTCGTTTCTAGCACAGATACGCAGTATTTT.

This clonotype was seen ten or more times. CDR3 sequence (DNA): TGCAGTGCCGCAGGGGGCTCTGATTTTAATCAGCCCCAGCATTTT. Translation: CSAAGGSDFNQPQHF. The chain combines TRBV20-1 with TRBJ1-5; the match to TRBD1 covers 8 bases. V shed 6 bases, J shed 4 bases, and the junction held 11 bases outside the gene matches. Germline V gives CDR1 DFQATT, CDR2 SNEGSKA (reference sequence). The CDR3 totals 15 residues.

This chain links TRBV10-1 with TRBJ2-3, with D uncertain. This CDR3 spans 15 amino acids. Germline CDR1 WNHNN, CDR2 SYGVQD (reference sequence). V dropped 2 bases and J dropped 2 bases, with 11 bases sitting between them. The DNA for the CDR3 is TGCGCCAGCAGTGAGGGTCGCGGCTACACAGATACGCAGTATTTT. Its translation is CASSEGRGYTDTQYF.

This clonotype occurred a few times. The rearrangement links TRBV6-2 or TRBV6-3 to TRBJ2-1, with D possibly TRBD1 on 5 matching bases. CDR3 length: 14 amino acids. CDR1 and CDR2 from the germline V gene are MNHEY and SVGEGT. Trimming took 0 bases from V and 7 from J, leaving 10 bases between them. The CDR3: CASSYSGRANEQFF. CDR3 nucleotides: TGTGCCAGCAGTTACTCTGGCAGGGCGAATGAGCAGTTCTTC.

This clonotype has a handful of counts. The conserved final phenylalanine or tryptophan is absent from the CDR3, which likely points to a read error. The chain is built from TRBV24-1 and TRBJ2-1, with 8 bases that match TRBD1. The trim removed 9 bases at V and 4 bases at J, leaving 4 bases unmatched. This CDR3 region has 13 residues. CDR1 and CDR2 (germline): KGHDR, SFDVKD. DNA for the CDR3: TGTGCCACCCGAGACAGGGGTTACAATGAGCAGTTCCTC. It encodes CATRDRGYNEQFL.

This sequence joins TRBV7-2 and TRBJ2-7; 10 bases are a match to TRBD2. J lost 2 bases, V lost 3 bases, and 4 bases had no gene match. The germline CDR1 and CDR2 sequences are SGHTA and FQGNSA. This CDR3 region has 15 residues. As DNA, the CDR3 is TGTGCCAGCAGCTTTCTAGCGGGAGCAGCCTACGAGCAGTACTTC. This encodes CASSFLAGAAYEQYF.

This clonotype was seen many times. The chain employs TRBV5-1 and TRBJ1-3, with 7 bases lining up with TRBD1. The CDR3 is made up of 15 amino acids. Germline V gene data show CDR1 as SGHRS and CDR2 as YFSETQ. The trim removed 4 bases at V and 1 base at J, leaving 5 bases unmatched. The CDR3 reads CASSPRTGSGNTIYF. For the CDR3, the DNA is TGCGCCAGCAGCCCCCGGACAGGTTCTGGAAACACCATATATTTT.

There are many counts of this clonotype. The chain couples TRBV24-1 to TRBJ1-1, with D tentatively TRBD1 (5 bases). Trimming cost V 3 bases and J 4 bases, with 11 bases left between them. Germline assignment: CDR1 KGHDR and CDR2 SFDVKD. The CDR3 length is 14 residues. The chain's CDR3 is CATSDASGGTEAFF. DNA of the CDR3: TGTGCCACCAGTGATGCGTCGGGGGGCACTGAAGCTTTCTTT.

The chain carries TRBV25-1 and TRBJ1-1; D is perhaps TRBD1 (5 bases). Trimming left V 8 bases short and J 4 bases short, with 14 bases between. Germline V gene lookup returns CDR1 MGHDK and CDR2 SYGVNS. The CDR3 extends over 13 amino acids. Here the CDR3 reads CASFGGLVTEAFF. As DNA, the CDR3 is TGTGCCAGCTTCGGGGGTTTGGTCACTGAAGCTTTCTTT.

This clonotype was counted many times. V and J are TRBV12-3 or TRBV12-4 and TRBJ2-3; 7 bases line up with TRBD2. The CDR3 runs to 14 residues. V lost 2 bases to trimming and J lost 4 bases; unmatched junction nucleotides: 3. The CDR3 nucleotides are TGTGCCAGCAGTTTATTCGCGGGGGCAGATACGCAGTATTTT. This sequence encodes CASSLFAGADTQYF.

The chain uses TRBV2 and TRBJ2-2; either TRBD1 or TRBD2 may supply D (6 bases each). This CDR3 has 15 amino acids. V was clipped by 6 bases and J by 1 base, with 12 bases between them. Germline CDR1 SNHLY, CDR2 FYNNEI. The CDR3 DNA reads as TGTGCCAGCAGACAAGGGGGACTGAACACCGGGGAGCTGTTTTTT. It specifies CASRQGGLNTGELFF.

The chain combines TRBV13 with TRBJ2-3; the D gene is possibly TRBD1 (6 bases). V lost 5 bases and J 1 base, leaving 16 bases between the germline ends. The germline gives CDR1 PRHDT, CDR2 FYEKMQ (reference sequence). The CDR3 runs to 16 residues. The CDR3 loop is CASSPRRAGGTDTQYF. As DNA, the CDR3 is TGTGCCAGCAGCCCCCGTCGGGCAGGGGGCACAGATACGCAGTATTTT.

The chain is built from TRBV7-6 and TRBJ2-1; TRBD2 agrees at 10 bases. Trimming took 5 bases from V and 3 from J; bases not matched to a gene: 10. CDR3 length: 17 residues. The germline V gene encodes CDR1 SGHVS and CDR2 FNYEAQ. The CDR3 region has the DNA TGTGCCAGCAGCCCCAGTCCTAGCGGGGGTTTCTACAATGAGCAGTTCTTC. Translating it yields CASSPSPSGGFYNEQFF. The whole variable domain, filled in from reference TRBV7-6 and TRBJ2-1, reads GAGVSQSPRYKVTKRGQDVALRCDPISGHVSLYWYRQALGQGPEFLTYFNYEAQQDKSGLPNDRFSAERPEGSISTLTIQRTEQRDSAMYRCASSPSPSGGFYNEQFFGPGTRLTVL.

This rearrangement joins TRBV15 to TRBJ2-2, with 8 bases aligning to TRBD1. Germline values: CDR1 LNHNV, CDR2 YYDKDF (reference sequence). This CDR3 spans 15 amino acids. V shed 3 bases, J shed 5 bases, and the junction held 5 bases outside the gene matches. The CDR3 spells CATSRSQGATGELFF. CDR3 DNA: TGTGCCACCAGCAGGAGCCAGGGGGCGACCGGGGAGCTGTTTTTT.

The rearrangement uses TRBV24-1 and TRBJ2-2; 12 bases map to TRBD2. V lost 3 bases and J lost 9; bases outside the gene matches: 16. The germline CDR1 and CDR2 sequences are KGHDR and SFDVKD. The CDR3 is 19 amino acids. The DNA for the CDR3 is TGTGCCACCAGTGATCTCGGACTAGCGGGACCGAGAGGAACTAGGGAGCTGTTTTTT. Translated: CATSDLGLAGPRGTRELFF.

This chain links TRBV29-1 with TRBJ2-2; 8 nucleotides agree with TRBD2. CDR1 and CDR2 (germline): SQVTM, ANQGSEA. The CDR3 is 16 residues long. The V gene end was trimmed by 0 bases and the J gene end by 4 bases; junction bases not matched to a gene: 7. The CDR3 spells CSVEDRAGARTGELFF. The CDR3 DNA reads as TGCAGCGTTGAAGATCGAGCGGGAGCTCGCACCGGGGAGCTGTTTTTT.

This chain uses TRBV7-9 with TRBJ2-7; 7 bases agree with TRBD1. V shed 3 bases and J 5 bases; nucleotides not matched to a gene: 1. The CDR3 length is 12 residues. Germline-derived CDR1 and CDR2 are SEHNR and FQNEAQ (reference sequence). In nucleotides, the CDR3 is TGTGCCAGCAGCTTTGACAGGGACGAGCAGTACTTC. Encoded protein: CASSFDRDEQYF.

This clonotype occurred many times. The chain combines TRBV7-8 with TRBJ1-6; TRBD1 is a possible D gene (5 bases). The germline V gene has CDR1 SGHVS and CDR2 FQNEAQ. V lost 2 bases and J lost 7, with 12 bases in between. The CDR3 sequence is 15 residues long. This CDR3 is CASSLSVGVNSPLHF. DNA of the CDR3: TGTGCCAGCAGCTTAAGCGTAGGGGTCAATTCACCCCTCCACTTT.

This clonotype was observed many times. This chain joins TRBV20-1 and TRBJ2-5; TRBD2 agrees at 11 bases. Trimming took 0 bases from V and 0 from J; bases not matched to a gene: 3. CDR1 is DFQATT and CDR2 is SNEGSKA in the germline V gene (reference sequence). This CDR3 spans 16 amino acids. The CDR3 coding sequence is TGCAGTGCTAGAGATTTAGCGGGGGGGGACCAAGAGACCCAGTACTTC. Its protein is CSARDLAGGDQETQYF.